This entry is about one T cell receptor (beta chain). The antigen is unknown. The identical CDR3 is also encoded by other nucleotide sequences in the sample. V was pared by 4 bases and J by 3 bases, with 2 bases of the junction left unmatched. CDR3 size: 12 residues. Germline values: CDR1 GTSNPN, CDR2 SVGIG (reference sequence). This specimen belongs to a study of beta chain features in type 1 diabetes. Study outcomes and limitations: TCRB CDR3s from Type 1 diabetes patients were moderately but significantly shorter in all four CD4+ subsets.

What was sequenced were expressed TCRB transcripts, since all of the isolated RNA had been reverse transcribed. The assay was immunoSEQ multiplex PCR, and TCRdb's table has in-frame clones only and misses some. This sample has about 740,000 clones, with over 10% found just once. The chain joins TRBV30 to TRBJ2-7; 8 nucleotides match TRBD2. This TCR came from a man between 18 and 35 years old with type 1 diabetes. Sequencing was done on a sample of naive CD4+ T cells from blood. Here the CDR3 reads CAWTSGGYEQYF. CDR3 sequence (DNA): TGTGCCTGGACGAGCGGGGGCTACGAGCAGTACTTC.